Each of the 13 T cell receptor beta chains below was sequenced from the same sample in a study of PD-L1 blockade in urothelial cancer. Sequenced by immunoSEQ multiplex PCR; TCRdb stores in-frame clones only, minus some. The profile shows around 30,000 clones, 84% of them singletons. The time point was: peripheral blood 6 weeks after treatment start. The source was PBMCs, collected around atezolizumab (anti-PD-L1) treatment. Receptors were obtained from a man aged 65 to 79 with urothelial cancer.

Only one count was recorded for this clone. This CDR3 is CASSITVATNEKLFF. The CDR3 nucleotides read TGTGCCAGTAGTATAACGGTTGCAACTAATGAAAAACTGTTTTTT. The chain couples TRBV19 to TRBJ1-4, with unresolved D. The CDR3 is made up of 15 amino acids. CDR1 and CDR2 (germline): LNHDA, SQIVND (reference sequence). V was trimmed by 2 bases and J by 0 bases, leaving 7 bases between them.

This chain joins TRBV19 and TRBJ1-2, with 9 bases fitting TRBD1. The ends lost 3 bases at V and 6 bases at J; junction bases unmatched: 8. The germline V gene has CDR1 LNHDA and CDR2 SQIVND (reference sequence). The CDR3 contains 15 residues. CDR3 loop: CASSITGTGLNGYTF. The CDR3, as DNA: TGTGCCAGTAGTATTACCGGGACAGGGTTGAATGGCTACACCTTC.

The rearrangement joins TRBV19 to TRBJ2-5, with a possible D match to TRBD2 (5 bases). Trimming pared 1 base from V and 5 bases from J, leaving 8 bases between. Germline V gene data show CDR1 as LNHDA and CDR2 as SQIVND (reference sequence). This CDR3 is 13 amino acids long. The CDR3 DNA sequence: TGTGCCAGTAGTATAGTTTTAGCGGAGACCCAGTACTTC. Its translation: CASSIVLAETQYF.

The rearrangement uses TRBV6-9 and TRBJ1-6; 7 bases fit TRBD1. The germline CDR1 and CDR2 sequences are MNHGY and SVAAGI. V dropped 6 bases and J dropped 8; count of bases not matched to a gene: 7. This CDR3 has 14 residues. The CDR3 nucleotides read TGTGCCAGCAGGACAGGGCCGGAGGATTCACCCCTCCACTTT. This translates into CASRTGPEDSPLHF.

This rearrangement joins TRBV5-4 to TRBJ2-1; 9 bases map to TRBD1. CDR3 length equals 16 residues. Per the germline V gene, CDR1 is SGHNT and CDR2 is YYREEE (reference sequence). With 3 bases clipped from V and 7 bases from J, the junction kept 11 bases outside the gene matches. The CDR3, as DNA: TGTGCCAGCAGCTCCACCCCGGGACAGGGTACGAATGAGCAGTTCTTC. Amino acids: CASSSTPGQGTNEQFF. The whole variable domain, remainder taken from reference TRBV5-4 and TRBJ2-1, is ETGVTQSPTHLIKTRGQQVTLRCSSQSGHNTVSWYQQALGQGPQFIFQYYREEENGRGNFPPRFSGLQFPNYSSELNVNALELDDSALYLCASSSTPGQGTNEQFFGPGTRLTVL.

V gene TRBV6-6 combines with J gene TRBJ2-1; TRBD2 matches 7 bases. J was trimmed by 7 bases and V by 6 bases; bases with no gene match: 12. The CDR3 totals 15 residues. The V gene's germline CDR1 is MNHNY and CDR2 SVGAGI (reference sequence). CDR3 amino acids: CASSTTSVALNEQFF. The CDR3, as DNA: TGTGCCAGCAGCACAACTAGCGTGGCCCTGAATGAGCAGTTCTTC.

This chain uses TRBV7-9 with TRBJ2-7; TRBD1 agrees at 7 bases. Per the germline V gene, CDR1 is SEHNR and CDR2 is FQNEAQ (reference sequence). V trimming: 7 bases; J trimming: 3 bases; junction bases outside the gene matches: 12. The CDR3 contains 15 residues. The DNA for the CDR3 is TGTGCCAGCACCATAAGCAGGACAGGCGGCTACGAGCAGTACTTC. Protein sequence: CASTISRTGGYEQYF.

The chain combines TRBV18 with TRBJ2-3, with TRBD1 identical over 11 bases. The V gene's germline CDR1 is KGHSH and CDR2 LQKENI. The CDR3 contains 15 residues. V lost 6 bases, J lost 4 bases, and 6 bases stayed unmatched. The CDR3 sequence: CASSSGTGGSDTQYF. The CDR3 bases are TGTGCCAGCTCTTCCGGGACAGGGGGGTCAGATACGCAGTATTTT.

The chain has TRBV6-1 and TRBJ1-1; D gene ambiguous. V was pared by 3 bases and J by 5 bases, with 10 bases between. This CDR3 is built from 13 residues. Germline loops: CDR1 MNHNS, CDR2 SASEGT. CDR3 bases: TGTGCCAGCAGTGAGATGGGCTGGACTGAAGCTTTCTTT. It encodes CASSEMGWTEAFF.

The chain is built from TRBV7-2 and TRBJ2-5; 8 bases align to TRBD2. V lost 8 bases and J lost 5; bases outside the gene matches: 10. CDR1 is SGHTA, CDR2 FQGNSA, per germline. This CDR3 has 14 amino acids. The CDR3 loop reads CASGSGGGVETQYF. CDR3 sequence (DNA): TGTGCCAGCGGCAGCGGGGGAGGCGTGGAGACCCAGTACTTC.

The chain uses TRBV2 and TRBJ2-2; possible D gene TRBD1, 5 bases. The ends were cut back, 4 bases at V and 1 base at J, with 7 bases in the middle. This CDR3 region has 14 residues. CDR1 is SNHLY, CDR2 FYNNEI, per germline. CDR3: CASSGQGNTGELFF. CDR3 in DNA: TGTGCCAGCAGTGGTCAGGGGAACACCGGGGAGCTGTTTTTT.

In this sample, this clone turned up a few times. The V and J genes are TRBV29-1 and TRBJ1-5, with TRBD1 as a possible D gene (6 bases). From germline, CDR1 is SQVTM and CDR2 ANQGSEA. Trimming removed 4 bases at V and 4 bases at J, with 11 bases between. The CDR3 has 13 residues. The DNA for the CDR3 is TGCAGCGTTGGGGTAGACAGGAATCAGCCCCAGCATTTT. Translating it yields CSVGVDRNQPQHF. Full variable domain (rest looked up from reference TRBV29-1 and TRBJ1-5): SAVISQKPSRDICQRGTSLTIQCQVDSQVTMMFWYRQQPGQSLTLIATANQGSEATYESGFVIDKFPISRPNLTFSTLTVSNMSPEDSSIYLCSVGVDRNQPQHFGDGTRLSIL.

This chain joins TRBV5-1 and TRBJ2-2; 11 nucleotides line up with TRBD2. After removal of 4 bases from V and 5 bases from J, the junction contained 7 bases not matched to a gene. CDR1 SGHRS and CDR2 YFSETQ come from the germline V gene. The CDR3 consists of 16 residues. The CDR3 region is CASSLRGTSGTGELFF. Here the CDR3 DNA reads TGCGCCAGCAGCCTCCGCGGGACTAGCGGAACCGGGGAGCTGTTTTTT. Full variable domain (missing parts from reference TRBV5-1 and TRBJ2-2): KAGVTQTPRYLIKTRGQQVTLSCSPISGHRSVSWYQQTPGQGLQFLFEYFSETQRNKGNFPGRFSGRQFSNSRSEMNVSTLELGDSALYLCASSLRGTSGTGELFFGEGSRLTVL.